Detailed here is one TCR beta chain. Germline V gives CDR1 LGHDT, CDR2 YNNKEL (reference sequence). Germline trimming cut 6 bases from V and 6 bases from J; bases unmatched to any gene: 6. The CDR3 extends over 15 amino acids. Per the authors' pipeline: Quantification of nucleated cells was approximated via reference gene primer amplification. Repertoires were generated with immunoSEQ multiplex PCR, while TCRdb's copy carries only in-frame clones and drops some. The V and J calls and clone size come from that table; D and trimming were worked out from the DNA. This sample has tens of thousands of clones, with almost 90% found just once. These data are taken from a study of blood T cell repertoires in COVID-19. Whole-study context: Sites across the United States, Italy and Spain contributed samples from acute and convalescent COVID-19. PBMCs, B-cell-depleted T cells, or T cells were the source of the cDNA or gDNA that made up the material.

The sequenced sample consisted of peripheral blood. The clonotype comes from a human donor in a cohort sampled during active COVID-19. This chain links TRBV3-1 (or the pseudogene TRBV3-2) with TRBJ2-7; 15 nucleotides match TRBD2. The CDR3: CASSRGLAGGPEQYF. The CDR3 nucleotides are TGTGCCAGCAGTCGGGGACTAGCGGGGGGACCCGAGCAGTACTTC.